These 26 T cell receptor beta chains were all obtained from the same sample, sequenced in a study of blood T cells in healthy people across ages. Then a second PCR, running roughly 7 to 11 cycles, was carried out with a sample-barcoded 5' primer and a J-beta primer mix. One entry per CDR3 protein, called by TCRdb with MiXCR from the 5' RACE reads. In the table there are approximately 820,000 distinct CDR3 sequences, more than 40% of which are singletons. Sequencing used blood. Receptors originate from a man aged 55 to 70 in good health.

A few counts support this clonotype. The chain recombines TRBV7-8 with TRBJ2-7; D call uncertain. CDR3 length equals 15 residues. V lost 3 bases and J lost 4, with 16 bases in between. Germline values: CDR1 SGHVS, CDR2 FQNEAQ. The CDR3 coding sequence is TGTGCCAGCAGCTTTAACGCAGGCCTCATTTACGAGCAGTACTTC. Translation gives CASSFNAGLIYEQYF.

The rearrangement uses TRBV20-1 and TRBJ2-1; TRBD1 aligns across 8 bases. In germline, CDR1 is DFQATT, CDR2 SNEGSKA (reference sequence). Trimming at V came to 0 bases and at J to 1 base, leaving 5 bases not matched to a gene. There are 16 residues in the CDR3. This CDR3 is CSARDSTGGSYNEQFF. The DNA for the CDR3 is TGCAGTGCTAGAGATAGTACAGGGGGGTCCTACAATGAGCAGTTCTTC.

This rearrangement joins TRBV6-6 to TRBJ1-1; tentative D call: TRBD1 (5 bases). Germline CDR1 is MNHNY and CDR2 is SVGAGI (reference sequence). CDR3 length: 15 amino acids. V lost 0 bases and J 1 base, leaving 9 bases between the germline ends. The CDR3 nucleotides are TGTGCCAGCAGTTACTCGTCAGGGCCGAACACTGAAGCTTTCTTT. This sequence encodes CASSYSSGPNTEAFF.

In its sample, this clonotype was seen once. The V gene is TRBV5-1, the J gene TRBJ2-2; D might be TRBD1 (5 bases). Between the trimmed V and J ends, which lost 1 base and 6 bases, there was a span of 10 bases. The CDR3 runs to 14 residues. The germline V gene has CDR1 SGHRS and CDR2 YFSETQ. In DNA, the CDR3 is TGCGCCAGCAGCTTGTCACAGGCCTCCGGGGAGCTGTTTTTT. Its protein is CASSLSQASGELFF.

This rearrangement joins TRBV14 to TRBJ2-2, with 7 nucleotides matching TRBD1. This CDR3 is built from 15 residues. The germline CDR1 and CDR2 sequences are SGHDN and FVKESK. With V trimmed by 2 bases and J by 4 bases, 4 bases remained unmatched. CDR3 sequence (DNA): TGTGCCAGCAGCCAACAGACAGGGTTCACCGGGGAGCTGTTTTTT. Amino acids: CASSQQTGFTGELFF. The full variable domain, rest sourced from reference TRBV14 and TRBJ2-2, is EAGVTQFPSHSVIEKGQTVTLRCDPISGHDNLYWYRRVMGKEIKFLLHFVKESKQDESGMPNNRFLAERTGGTYSTLKVQPAELEDSGVYFCASSQQTGFTGELFFGEGSRLTVL.

V and J are TRBV2 and TRBJ1-2, with D perhaps TRBD1 (6 bases). Germline CDR1 reads SNHLY; CDR2 reads FYNNEI. This CDR3 comprises 15 residues. V was cut by 11 bases and J by 5 bases, with 24 bases left in between. CDR3 sequence reads: CASSREGGTGYGYTF. As DNA, the CDR3 is TGTGCCTCCTCACGCGAGGGGGGCACTGGGTATGGCTACACCTTC.

Notes on this clonotype: Relative to the germline gene, one junction end is altered; a read error may explain this. The chain joins TRBV3-1 to TRBJ2-3; 8 bases map to TRBD2. Per germline, CDR1 LGHDT and CDR2 YNNKEL (reference sequence). CDR3 length equals 15 residues. CDR3 in DNA: TGTGCCAGCAGCCCACCGGGACTAGACGCAGATATGCAGTATTTT. Its translation is CASSPPGLDADMQYF.

The CDR3 is CASSFHGGYNEQYF. The CDR3 DNA sequence: TGTGCCAGCAGCTTCCACGGGGGCTATAACGAGCAGTACTTC. The chain has TRBV7-2 and TRBJ2-7; D may be TRBD1 or TRBD2 (6 bases each). The CDR3 runs 14 residues. Germline CDR1 and CDR2: SGHTA and FQGNSA. V was trimmed by 3 bases and J by 5 bases, leaving 14 bases between them. Filled out from reference TRBV7-2 and TRBJ2-7, the complete variable domain reads GAGVSQSPSNKVTEKGKDVELRCDPISGHTALYWYRQSLGQGLEFLIYFQGNSAPDKSGLPSDRFSAERTGGSVSTLTIQRTQQEDSAVYLCASSFHGGYNEQYFGPGTRLTVT.

On this clonotype itself: A much larger clone lies one base from this, so it may be a read error. The rearrangement uses TRBV2 and TRBJ2-1; D is possibly TRBD2 (5 bases). The length of the CDR3 is 14 residues. Germline V CDR1 and CDR2: SNHLY, FYNNEI. In DNA form, the CDR3 reads TGTGCCAGCACTATCCTAGCTAGCTACGATGAGCAGTTCTTC. Translated, it gives CASTILASYDEQFF.

The gene calls are TRBV7-6 and TRBJ2-5, with TRBD2 matching 7 bases. This CDR3 region has 15 residues. Looked up from germline, CDR1 is SGHVS and CDR2 is FNYEAQ. The V and J ends lost 5 bases and 0 bases, in that order; junction bases with no gene match: 6. Written as DNA, the CDR3 is TGTGCCAGCAGCCAAACCGGGGGGAACCAAGAGACCCAGTACTTC. Translated, it gives CASSQTGGNQETQYF.

The gene calls are TRBV4-2 and TRBJ1-1; TRBD1 agrees at 7 bases. This CDR3 region has 17 residues. V lost 1 base to trimming and J lost 2 bases; unmatched junction nucleotides: 10. In germline, CDR1 is LGHNA, CDR2 YNFKEQ. The CDR3 coding sequence is TGTGCCAGCAGCCAAGCCATGGCGAACAGGGGAAACACTGAAGCTTTCTTT. Translation gives CASSQAMANRGNTEAFF.

The V gene is TRBV12-3 or TRBV12-4, the J gene TRBJ2-2; D is unresolved. The germline V and J ends were trimmed by 6 bases and 3 bases, with 8 bases remaining between them. This CDR3 comprises 13 residues. CDR3 protein: CASRFGYTGELFF. The CDR3 nucleotides are TGTGCCAGCAGGTTCGGGTACACCGGGGAGCTGTTTTTT.

There are a few counts of this clonotype. The chain has TRBV11-3 and TRBJ2-7; D gene uncertain. The CDR3 covers 14 residues. Trimming cost V 2 bases and J 0 bases, with 8 bases left between them. Germline CDR1 is SGHNT and CDR2 is YENEEA. In DNA, the CDR3 is TGTGCCAGCAGCTTAACTCCCGCCTCCTACGAGCAGTACTTC. It specifies CASSLTPASYEQYF.

This clonotype was seen a handful of times. The chain employs TRBV5-1 and TRBJ2-6; 7 nucleotides line up with TRBD1. CDR1 is SGHRS and CDR2 is YFSETQ in the germline V gene. This CDR3 comprises 18 residues. The trim removed 5 bases at V and 0 bases at J, leaving 11 bases unmatched. CDR3 in amino acids: CASSPQGPRLSGANVLTF. The DNA for the CDR3 is TGCGCCAGCAGTCCACAGGGGCCCCGTCTCTCTGGGGCCAACGTCCTGACTTTC.

In this sample, this clonotype turned up a few times. The V gene is TRBV27, the J gene TRBJ2-4, with a possible D match to TRBD1 (6 bases). The J call may be in error: the DNA end matches TRBJ2-7 better. CDR3 size: 13 residues. Germline lookup yields CDR1 MNHEY and CDR2 SMNVEV (reference sequence). The CDR3 DNA reads TGTGCCAGCAAAGGAGGCAGGGGCCACGAGCAGTACTTC. Encoded protein: CASKGGRGHEQYF.

The chain employs TRBV5-1 and TRBJ2-1; TRBD2 agrees at 7 bases. The V segment lost 0 bases and the J segment 10 bases; nucleotides outside the gene matches: 10. Germline CDR1 and CDR2: SGHRS and YFSETQ. The length of the CDR3 is 15 residues. The CDR3 nucleotides are TGCGCCAGCAGCTTGGTGGGGGGGGACCAAGGCGAGCAGTTCTTC. Protein: CASSLVGGDQGEQFF. The full variable domain, with the rest looked up from reference TRBV5-1 and TRBJ2-1, is KAGVTQTPRYLIKTRGQQVTLSCSPISGHRSVSWYQQTPGQGLQFLFEYFSETQRNKGNFPGRFSGRQFSNSRSEMNVSTLELGDSALYLCASSLVGGDQGEQFFGPGTRLTVL.

This clonotype showed up just a few times. This chain uses TRBV7-2 with TRBJ2-7, with TRBD2 identical over 13 bases. V trimming: 0 bases; J trimming: 2 bases; junction bases outside the gene matches: 7. Germline-derived CDR1 and CDR2 are SGHTA and FQGNSA. This CDR3 region has 18 residues. CDR3 DNA: TGTGCCAGCAGCTTAGCGCCCCCAACTAGCGGGGGGGCCTACGAGCAGTACTTC. Translating gives CASSLAPPTSGGAYEQYF.

The CDR3 spells CASSSDGQVSYNEQFF. The CDR3 coding sequence is TGCGCCAGCAGCTCCGACGGTCAGGTCTCCTACAATGAGCAGTTCTTC. The chain links TRBV5-1 to TRBJ2-1; the D is unclear. The V end lost 3 bases, the J end lost 0 bases, and 13 bases lay between the germline ends. The germline V gene encodes CDR1 SGHRS and CDR2 YFSETQ. This CDR3 has 16 residues.

The chain has TRBV12-3 or TRBV12-4 and TRBJ2-7; 8 bases agree with TRBD1. V was clipped by 5 bases and J by 3 bases; unmatched bases: 9. The CDR3 has 15 residues. CDR3 DNA sequence: TGTGCCAGCAGTCCCTCCGGACAGGGAGGCTACGAGCAGTACTTC. This codes for CASSPSGQGGYEQYF.

Comments on this clonotype: The junction differs from germline at one of its ends, possibly a read error. This chain connects TRBV6-2 or TRBV6-3 to TRBJ2-6; TRBD1 is a possible D gene (5 bases). The germline V gene has CDR1 MNHEY and CDR2 SVGEGT. CDR3 length equals 14 residues. CDR3 sequence: CASRSSSGANVPTF. In DNA form, the CDR3 reads TGTGCCAGCAGATCTTCAAGTGGGGCCAACGTCCCGACTTTC.

Ten or more counts support this clonotype. This chain joins TRBV4-1 and TRBJ2-7, with unresolved D. The germline CDR1 and CDR2 sequences are MGHRA and YSYEKL. Trimming pared 0 bases from V and 4 bases from J, leaving 7 bases between. This CDR3 spans 13 amino acids. The CDR3 nucleotides read TGCGCCAGCAGCCAAGATATGGGTTACGAGCAGTACTTC. Translated: CASSQDMGYEQYF.

This chain joins TRBV11-1 and TRBJ2-3, with D perhaps TRBD1 or TRBD2 (5 bases each). The V gene's germline CDR1 is SGHAT and CDR2 FQDESV (reference sequence). The CDR3 has 14 residues. V lost 3 bases and J 2 bases, leaving 9 bases between the germline ends. CDR3 coding DNA: TGTGCCAGCAGCTTGGGGACCGACACAGATACGCAGTATTTT. Its protein product is CASSLGTDTDTQYF.

In its sample, this clonotype was seen a few times. The chain couples TRBV29-1 to TRBJ2-5, with a weak D call TRBD1 (6 bases). In germline, CDR1 is SQVTM, CDR2 ANQGSEA. CDR3 length: 15 amino acids. V was cut by 5 bases and J by 5 bases, with 21 bases left in between. The CDR3, as DNA: TGCAGCGTTACTCGCCTCTCAGGGGTTGAGGAGACCCAGTACTTC. This translates into CSVTRLSGVEETQYF.

The chain links TRBV6-1 to TRBJ2-1, with D possibly TRBD1 on 5 matching bases. Trimming left V 7 bases short and J 2 bases short, with 15 bases between. This CDR3 is 15 amino acids long. CDR1 and CDR2 from the germline V gene are MNHNS and SASEGT. The CDR3 DNA sequence: TGTGCCAGCAAGACAGCCTTAATAACCTACAATGAGCAGTTCTTC. It translates to CASKTALITYNEQFF.

The chain links TRBV12-5 to TRBJ2-3; D unresolved. The length of the CDR3 is 14 residues. Germline V CDR1 and CDR2: LGHNT, FRNRAP. V was pared by 4 bases and J by 6 bases, with 14 bases between. The DNA of the CDR3 is TGTGCTAGTGGTTCCCCCCCGGTGCGGGATACGCAGTATTTT. Its translation is CASGSPPVRDTQYF.

The chain couples TRBV20-1 to TRBJ2-4, with 7 positions matching TRBD1. The end of the DNA aligns better with TRBJ2-7, so the J call may be wrong. CDR1 is DFQATT, CDR2 SNEGSKA, per germline (reference sequence). CDR3 length: 15 residues. The CDR3 DNA reads TGCAGTGCTAGAGATTCGCGACAGGGTATCCACGAGCAGTACTTC. This translates into CSARDSRQGIHEQYF.